Following are 27 T cell receptor beta chains from one sample sequenced in a study of shared clonotypes between healthy human individuals. Data came from immunoSEQ multiplex PCR; TCRdb stores just in-frame clones and leaves some out. The sample records approximately 1,500,000 clones, around 97% being singletons. The sample taken for sequencing was naive CD4+ T cells sorted from blood. Noted subset: CD45RA+ positively selected. Every receptor here comes from a man between 25 and 39 years old in good health.

CDR3 region: CASRGRTDTQYF. DNA of the CDR3: TGTGCCAGCAGGGGGCGTACAGATACGCAGTATTTT. This chain links TRBV7-3 with TRBJ2-3, with a possible D match to TRBD1 (5 bases). From germline, CDR1 is SGHTA and CDR2 FQGTGA. V was cut by 6 bases and J by 3 bases, with 7 bases left in between. CDR3 length: 12 residues.

The chain employs TRBV18 and TRBJ2-5, with D hard to call. The CDR3 extends over 15 amino acids. CDR1 KGHSH and CDR2 LQKENI come from the germline V gene. Trimming took 6 bases from V and 5 from J, leaving 19 bases between them. CDR3 sequence: CASSSSLVGWETQYF. For the CDR3, the DNA is TGTGCCAGCTCGTCAAGTCTAGTTGGATGGGAGACCCAGTACTTC.

This clone occurred once. The J gene is TRBJ2-1, the V gene TRBV5-5; 8 bases are a match to TRBD2. The CDR3 sequence is 15 residues long. Germline CDR1 reads SGHKS; CDR2 reads YYEKEE (reference sequence). Trimming removed 0 bases from V and 4 bases from J; junction bases left unmatched: 3. CDR3 bases: TGTGCCAGCAGCTTGGGGACTAGCATTTACAATGAGCAGTTCTTC. Protein sequence: CASSLGTSIYNEQFF.

In this sample, this clone turned up once. J is TRBJ1-1 and V is TRBV9; D unclear. The CDR3 has 15 amino acids. V lost 0 bases, J lost 1 base, and 10 bases lay in between. CDR1 and CDR2 (germline): SGDLS, YYNGEE. The CDR3 reads CASSVGGQQNTEAFF. CDR3 DNA: TGTGCCAGCAGCGTAGGAGGGCAGCAGAACACTGAAGCTTTCTTT.

This sequence joins TRBV5-1 and TRBJ2-3; D unclear. CDR1 SGHRS and CDR2 YFSETQ come from the germline V gene. V lost 0 bases, J lost 3 bases, and 8 bases lay in between. The CDR3 loop spans 14 amino acids. In nucleotides, the CDR3 is TGCGCCAGCAGCTTGGAAAGGGCGACAGATACGCAGTATTTT. Translation gives CASSLERATDTQYF. The full variable domain, with the rest looked up from reference TRBV5-1 and TRBJ2-3, is KAGVTQTPRYLIKTRGQQVTLSCSPISGHRSVSWYQQTPGQGLQFLFEYFSETQRNKGNFPGRFSGRQFSNSRSEMNVSTLELGDSALYLCASSLERATDTQYFGPGTRLTVL.

The chain is built from TRBV7-2 and TRBJ2-3; 11 bases map to TRBD2. The length of the CDR3 is 17 residues. Germline values: CDR1 SGHTA, CDR2 FQGNSA. Unmatched junction bases numbered 7, after V lost 1 base and J lost 4 bases. As DNA, the CDR3 is TGTGCCAGCAGCTTAGTCAATAGCGGGAGGGCCGCAGATACGCAGTATTTT. As protein: CASSLVNSGRAADTQYF.

V is TRBV5-1 and J is TRBJ2-5, with 7 nucleotides matching TRBD1. CDR1 and CDR2 (germline): SGHRS, YFSETQ. This CDR3 comprises 14 residues. V lost 3 bases to trimming and J lost 5 bases; unmatched junction nucleotides: 7. The CDR3: CASSYTTGVETQYF. The CDR3, as DNA: TGCGCCAGCAGCTATACAACAGGGGTGGAGACCCAGTACTTC.

The chain couples TRBV28 to TRBJ2-5, with TRBD2 matching over 8 bases. Trimming took 5 bases from V and 1 from J; bases not matched to a gene: 6. The CDR3 contains 15 residues. The V gene's germline CDR1 is MDHEN and CDR2 SYDVKM. DNA for the CDR3: TGTGCCAGCAGTGGTGGTGGGACTAGCCAAGAGACCCAGTACTTC. It encodes CASSGGGTSQETQYF. Complete variable domain (other parts from reference TRBV28 and TRBJ2-5): DVKVTQSSRYLVKRTGEKVFLECVQDMDHENMFWYRQDPGLGLRLIYFSYDVKMKEKGDIPEGYSVSREKKERFSLILESASTNQTSMYLCASSGGGTSQETQYFGPGTRLLVL.

This clone appeared a single time. The V and J genes are TRBV7-8 and TRBJ1-2; TRBD1 might be the D (5 bases). V lost 5 bases and J 7 bases, leaving 14 bases between the germline ends. Germline lookup yields CDR1 SGHVS and CDR2 FQNEAQ. The CDR3 runs to 13 residues. CDR3 protein: CASSQTRGGGYTF. For the CDR3, the DNA is TGTGCCAGCAGCCAGACTAGGGGCGGTGGCTACACCTTC.

This clone has only one observation. The chain recombines TRBV27 with TRBJ2-1; the D is unclear. V lost 6 bases and J 9 bases, leaving 15 bases between the germline ends. The CDR3 runs to 13 residues. Germline V gene data show CDR1 as MNHEY and CDR2 as SMNVEV (reference sequence). The DNA of the CDR3 is TGTGCCAGCAGCCAGACCCGAGGAAGTGAGCAGTTCTTC. Its translation is CASSQTRGSEQFF.

The chain employs TRBV25-1 and TRBJ2-1; D might be TRBD1 or TRBD2, each matching 5 bases. With 7 bases removed from V and 9 bases from J, the gap between germline ends came to 13 bases. The CDR3 loop spans 12 amino acids. Germline V lookup: CDR1 MGHDK, CDR2 SYGVNS. The CDR3 nucleotides read TGTGCCAGCACGAACGGGGCGGGTGAGCAGTTCTTC. It is translated as CASTNGAGEQFF.

V gene TRBV29-1 combines with J gene TRBJ2-2, with 7 bases fitting TRBD1. The CDR3 consists of 15 residues. Unmatched junction bases numbered 7, after V lost 1 base and J lost 5 bases. Germline lookup yields CDR1 SQVTM and CDR2 ANQGSEA. The CDR3 DNA sequence: TGCAGCGTTGAAGTGGACAGGACAAGAACCGGGGAGCTGTTTTTT. It specifies CSVEVDRTRTGELFF.

The J gene is TRBJ1-4, the V gene TRBV11-2; D perhaps matches TRBD1 (6 bases). Germline CDR1 SGHAT, CDR2 FQNNGV. Trimming shortened V by 1 base and J by 4 bases, and 13 bases separated the two germline ends. The CDR3 consists of 16 residues. CDR3 nucleotide sequence: TGTGCCAGCAGCTTAGGTCCCCGGGGGCGTAATGAAAAACTGTTTTTT. Translated: CASSLGPRGRNEKLFF.

The table lists this clone with a count of one. The chain links TRBV13 to TRBJ1-2; possible D gene TRBD1, 5 bases. The germline CDR1 and CDR2 sequences are PRHDT and FYEKMQ (reference sequence). Between the trimmed V and J ends, which lost 2 bases and 8 bases, there was a span of 12 bases. This CDR3 region has 13 residues. This CDR3 reads CASSLRGRDGYTF. Written as DNA, the CDR3 is TGTGCCAGCAGCTTAAGAGGCAGGGACGGCTACACCTTC. Complete variable domain (other parts from reference TRBV13 and TRBJ1-2): AAGVIQSPRHLIKEKRETATLKCYPIPRHDTVYWYQQGPGQDPQFLISFYEKMQSDKGSIPDRFSAQQFSDYHSELNMSSLELGDSALYFCASSLRGRDGYTFGSGTRLTVV.

V and J are TRBV28 and TRBJ2-7, with D possibly matching TRBD2 (7 bases). Between the trimmed V and J ends, which lost 5 bases and 3 bases, there was a span of 20 bases. Germline V gene sequence: CDR1 MDHEN, CDR2 SYDVKM. The CDR3 has 16 residues. DNA for the CDR3: TGTGCCAGCAGTCCGGGGGGCAAGATCTATGGCTACGAGCAGTACTTC. This sequence encodes CASSPGGKIYGYEQYF.

J is TRBJ1-5 and V is TRBV10-3; D gene uncertain. Trimming removed 11 bases from V and 3 bases from J, with 11 bases in between. Germline CDR1 and CDR2: ENHRY and SYGVKD. The CDR3 is made up of 12 amino acids. In nucleotides, the CDR3 is TGTGCCTCCAGTGGGGTCAATCAGCCCCAGCATTTT. Protein sequence: CASSGVNQPQHF.

V is TRBV18 and J is TRBJ2-1, with TRBD2 matching 11 bases. With 6 bases clipped from V and 4 bases from J, the junction kept 8 bases outside the gene matches. Germline V gives CDR1 KGHSH, CDR2 LQKENI. This CDR3 spans 16 amino acids. CDR3 residues: CASSQKGLAVYNEQFF. CDR3 bases: TGTGCCAGCTCTCAGAAGGGACTAGCGGTGTACAATGAGCAGTTCTTC.

The chain joins TRBV18 to TRBJ2-5; 8 bases line up with TRBD2. V was clipped by 0 bases and J by 1 base; unmatched bases: 7. This CDR3 spans 17 amino acids. Germline loops: CDR1 KGHSH, CDR2 LQKENI. The CDR3 loop is CASSPPRSGSPQETQYF. The CDR3, as DNA: TGTGCCAGCTCACCACCGAGAAGCGGGAGTCCCCAAGAGACCCAGTACTTC.

Comments on this clone: Other DNA sequences in this sample translate to the same CDR3. This chain uses TRBV5-1 with TRBJ2-3; D is unresolved. The CDR3 length is 14 residues. Germline V gene data show CDR1 as SGHRS and CDR2 as YFSETQ. The V end lost 0 bases, the J end lost 2 bases, and 7 bases lay between the germline ends. The CDR3 spells CASSLGGFTDTQYF. In DNA form, the CDR3 reads TGCGCCAGCAGCTTGGGGGGTTTCACAGATACGCAGTATTTT. Complete variable domain (other parts from reference TRBV5-1 and TRBJ2-3): KAGVTQTPRYLIKTRGQQVTLSCSPISGHRSVSWYQQTPGQGLQFLFEYFSETQRNKGNFPGRFSGRQFSNSRSEMNVSTLELGDSALYLCASSLGGFTDTQYFGPGTRLTVL.

The V and J genes are TRBV18 and TRBJ2-6; D is perhaps TRBD1 (7 bases). The CDR3 totals 17 residues. V was cut by 3 bases and J by 2 bases, with 14 bases left in between. Germline-derived CDR1 and CDR2 are KGHSH and LQKENI. The CDR3: CASSPQQGEAGANVLTF. The CDR3 coding sequence is TGTGCCAGCTCACCTCAGCAGGGGGAGGCTGGGGCCAACGTCCTGACTTTC.

V is TRBV5-4 and J is TRBJ2-1; D might be TRBD2 (6 bases). CDR1 and CDR2 (germline): SGHNT, YYREEE (reference sequence). Deletions cut 6 bases from V and 0 bases from J, with 13 bases between. The CDR3 is 15 residues long. The CDR3 here is CASTSSAGSYNEQFF. The CDR3 bases are TGTGCCAGCACCTCCTCAGCGGGCTCCTACAATGAGCAGTTCTTC. Filled out from reference TRBV5-4 and TRBJ2-1, the complete variable domain reads ETGVTQSPTHLIKTRGQQVTLRCSSQSGHNTVSWYQQALGQGPQFIFQYYREEENGRGNFPPRFSGLQFPNYSSELNVNALELDDSALYLCASTSSAGSYNEQFFGPGTRLTVL.

The genes are TRBV25-1 and TRBJ2-1; TRBD1 aligns across 10 bases. Looked up from germline, CDR1 is MGHDK and CDR2 is SYGVNS. This CDR3 has 16 amino acids. V gave up 3 bases and J gave up 7 bases; unmatched junction bases: 9. The CDR3 here is CASSDIGTGERNEQFF. The CDR3 coding sequence is TGTGCCAGCAGTGACATAGGGACAGGGGAGAGGAATGAGCAGTTCTTC.

This clone has a single count. The chain links TRBV9 to TRBJ2-6; D is possibly TRBD1 or TRBD2 (5 bases each). V lost 4 bases and J 0 bases, leaving 8 bases between the germline ends. The CDR3 sequence is 15 residues long. Looked up from germline, CDR1 is SGDLS and CDR2 is YYNGEE. The CDR3 nucleotides read TGTGCCAGCAGCCCGGGGCCCTCTGGGGCCAACGTCCTGACTTTC. Its protein product is CASSPGPSGANVLTF.

The chain carries TRBV5-1 and TRBJ1-2, with unresolved D. Germline-derived CDR1 and CDR2 are SGHRS and YFSETQ. Trimming left V 0 bases short and J 1 base short, with 4 bases between. The CDR3 contains 13 residues. The CDR3 loop is CASSLDYNYGYTF. The DNA of the CDR3 is TGCGCCAGCAGCTTGGATTATAACTATGGCTACACCTTC.

Worth noting for this clone: The sample holds other DNA sequences that translate to the same CDR3. The chain recombines TRBV2 with TRBJ2-1, with D possibly matching TRBD2 (6 bases). Germline V gene sequence: CDR1 SNHLY, CDR2 FYNNEI. CDR3 length: 15 residues. The V end was cut by 2 bases, the J end by 0 bases, with 8 bases between. Here the CDR3 DNA reads TGTGCCAGCAGTGAACTGGGAGGCTCCTACAATGAGCAGTTCTTC. Protein sequence: CASSELGGSYNEQFF.

This chain links TRBV6-1 with TRBJ1-2, with D possibly TRBD1 on 5 matching bases. CDR1 and CDR2 (germline): MNHNS, SASEGT. Trimming left V 4 bases short and J 1 base short, with 7 bases between. This CDR3 is 13 amino acids long. CDR3 sequence: CASSGGLNYGYTF. The CDR3 DNA reads TGTGCCAGCAGTGGGGGACTTAACTATGGCTACACCTTC.

This clone appeared a single time. The chain has TRBV9 and TRBJ2-1; 13 bases map to TRBD2. CDR1 and CDR2 from the germline V gene are SGDLS and YYNGEE. Losses at the gene ends were 4 bases for V and 4 bases for J; bases not matched to a gene: 8. The CDR3 covers 17 residues. The CDR3 nucleotides read TGTGCCAGCAGCACAGGCCCGGGACTAGCGGGATACAATGAGCAGTTCTTC. Translating gives CASSTGPGLAGYNEQFF. Drawing the rest from reference TRBV9 and TRBJ2-1, the complete variable domain is DSGVTQTPKHLITATGQRVTLRCSPRSGDLSVYWYQQSLDQGLQFLIQYYNGEERAKGNILERFSAQQFPDLHSELNLSSLELGDSALYFCASSTGPGLAGYNEQFFGPGTRLTVL.